What follows are 27 T cell receptor beta chains derived from one specimen sequenced in a study of T cells in localized non-small cell lung cancer (dated by TCRdb to about 2020). Libraries were prepared through the immunoSEQ multiplex PCR assay. Entries here come from immuneACCESS through TCRdb and include only in-frame sequences with V and J called. Some clones fail to appear in such tables; in the studies checked, an unresolved V gene covers under half of the shortfall, and the cause of the remainder is unknown. A total of tens of thousands of clones appear in this sample, approximately 86% of them only once. The top ten hold roughly 14% of the sample. The source material was peripheral blood, sampled before any cancer treatment. These receptors originate from a man aged 40 to 70 with stage I squamous cell lung carcinoma.

As regards this clone: At one boundary the junction diverges from the germline segment, which might be a read error. The rearrangement uses TRBV6-6 and TRBJ1-6; no clear D gene. The CDR3 totals 14 residues. Per germline, CDR1 MNHNY and CDR2 SVGAGI (reference sequence). As DNA, the CDR3 is TGTGCCAGCACTCCCTCAGTCTATAATTCATCCCTCCACTTT. Protein sequence: CASTPSVYNSSLHF.

This clone appeared a few times. This chain uses TRBV19 with TRBJ2-6, with D possibly called TRBD1 or TRBD2 (6 bases each). V was pared by 5 bases and J by 3 bases, with 17 bases between. This CDR3 comprises 17 residues. Germline assignment: CDR1 LNHDA and CDR2 SQIVND (reference sequence). CDR3 sequence (DNA): TGTGCCAGTAGTCCCAAATTTAGGGGGGATGGGGCCAACGTCCTGACTTTC. Protein sequence: CASSPKFRGDGANVLTF.

This clone was counted between two and nine times. The chain is built from TRBV5-6 and TRBJ2-5, with D possibly being TRBD2 (7 bases). This CDR3 has 14 amino acids. CDR1 is SGHDT, CDR2 YYEEEE, per germline. V lost 4 bases and J 4 bases, leaving 14 bases between the germline ends. The CDR3 sequence: CASSLGGGVETQYF. The CDR3 DNA follows: TGTGCCAGCAGCCTGGGGGGGGGCGTAGAGACCCAGTACTTC.

The chain recombines TRBV7-8 with TRBJ1-2, with D hard to call. This CDR3 is built from 14 residues. Germline values: CDR1 SGHVS, CDR2 FQNEAQ. Trimming removed 2 bases at V and 1 base at J, with 8 bases between. CDR3 amino acids: CASSLNRLNYGYTF. CDR3 nucleotide sequence: TGTGCCAGCAGCTTAAACAGACTTAACTATGGCTACACCTTC.

The rearrangement joins TRBV7-9 to TRBJ1-1, with D unclear. The CDR3 sequence is 12 residues long. Trimming cost V 10 bases and J 1 base, with 10 bases left between them. Germline CDR1 SEHNR, CDR2 FQNEAQ (reference sequence). In DNA, the CDR3 is TGTGCCACCGGGAGGAAGAACACTGAAGCTTTCTTT. Residues: CATGRKNTEAFF. Filled out from reference TRBV7-9 and TRBJ1-1, the complete variable domain reads DTGVSQNPRHKITKRGQNVTFRCDPISEHNRLYWYRQTLGQGPEFLTYFQNEAQLEKSRLLSDRFSAERPKGSFSTLEIQRTEQGDSAMYLCATGRKNTEAFFGQGTRLTVV.

The gene calls are TRBV27 and TRBJ1-2; 9 nucleotides align to TRBD1. Germline V gives CDR1 MNHEY, CDR2 SMNVEV (reference sequence). The V and J ends lost 2 bases and 8 bases, in that order; junction bases with no gene match: 9. CDR3 length: 15 amino acids. CDR3: CASSLAGTGSHGYTF. The CDR3 DNA reads TGTGCCAGCAGTTTAGCCGGGACAGGGTCGCACGGCTACACCTTC.

The chain uses TRBV4-2 and TRBJ2-1, with D hard to call. The CDR3 consists of 14 residues. CDR1 is LGHNA and CDR2 is YNFKEQ in the germline V gene. Trimming removed 0 bases from V and 10 bases from J, with 13 bases in between. CDR3 residues: CASSQDGLSREQFF. CDR3 nucleotide sequence: TGTGCCAGCAGCCAAGATGGCCTTAGCCGCGAGCAGTTCTTC.

The rearrangement joins TRBV4-3 to TRBJ1-6; TRBD1 might be the D (6 bases). Germline V gene data show CDR1 as LGHNA and CDR2 as YSLEER. The CDR3 has 19 residues. V was clipped by 0 bases and J by 7 bases, with 22 bases between them. The CDR3 here is CASSQEGRARGSQNSPLHF. The CDR3 nucleotides read TGCGCCAGCAGCCAAGAGGGAAGGGCCAGGGGATCCCAAAATTCACCCCTCCACTTT.

This clone has a single count. The gene calls are TRBV7-9 and TRBJ2-2, with D tentatively TRBD1 or TRBD2 (7 bases each). Between the trimmed V and J ends, which lost 6 bases and 6 bases, there was a span of 23 bases. Germline V gene sequence: CDR1 SEHNR, CDR2 FQNEAQ (reference sequence). CDR3 size: 17 residues. The CDR3 bases are TGTGCCAGCAGGCCGATGAACAGGGGAGGGAGCGCCGGGGAGCTGTTTTTT. Translation: CASRPMNRGGSAGELFF. The entire variable domain, with the rest obtained from reference TRBV7-9 and TRBJ2-2, is as follows: DTGVSQNPRHKITKRGQNVTFRCDPISEHNRLYWYRQTLGQGPEFLTYFQNEAQLEKSRLLSDRFSAERPKGSFSTLEIQRTEQGDSAMYLCASRPMNRGGSAGELFFGEGSRLTVL.

This chain links TRBV4-2 with TRBJ2-3; no definite D call. The CDR3 covers 15 residues. Trimming stripped 1 base from V and 2 bases from J, with 10 bases between. The germline gives CDR1 LGHNA, CDR2 YNFKEQ. CDR3 nucleotides: TGTGCCAGCAGCCAAGGGTCATTGTACACAGATACGCAGTATTTT. Protein: CASSQGSLYTDTQYF.

The chain links TRBV5-1 to TRBJ2-7, with D maybe TRBD1 (5 bases). The CDR3 loop spans 11 amino acids. Germline values: CDR1 SGHRS, CDR2 YFSETQ. The V end lost 8 bases, the J end lost 2 bases, and 8 bases lay between the germline ends. This chain's CDR3 is CASMDTYEQYF. As DNA, the CDR3 is TGCGCCAGTATGGACACCTACGAGCAGTACTTC.

The chain is built from TRBV9 and TRBJ1-1; D is perhaps TRBD1 (6 bases). CDR1 is SGDLS and CDR2 is YYNGEE in the germline V gene. Trimming removed 0 bases at V and 0 bases at J, with 18 bases between. This CDR3 region has 18 residues. Written as DNA, the CDR3 is TGTGCCAGCAGCGTAGCCCAAGGACAGTTACAAATGAACACTGAAGCTTTCTTT. Amino acid sequence: CASSVAQGQLQMNTEAFF.

This clone was seen only once. The chain links TRBV10-1 to TRBJ1-1; no firm D call. This CDR3 has 15 amino acids. Germline V gene lookup returns CDR1 WNHNN and CDR2 SYGVQD (reference sequence). With 1 base removed from V and 0 bases from J, the gap between germline ends came to 9 bases. The CDR3 DNA sequence: TGCGCCAGCAGTGAGTGGAGGCCATTGAACACTGAAGCTTTCTTT. This sequence encodes CASSEWRPLNTEAFF.

The V and J genes are TRBV21-1 and TRBJ2-7. TRBV21-1 is labeled a pseudogene. The CDR3 contains 12 residues. The CDR3 region has the DNA TGTGCCAGCAGCAAAAATTTCTACGAGCAGTACTTC. This encodes CASSKNFYEQYF.

The chain combines TRBV2 with TRBJ1-1; 7 bases match TRBD1. This CDR3 comprises 13 residues. CDR1 and CDR2 from the germline V gene are SNHLY and FYNNEI. V shed 9 bases and J 9 bases; nucleotides not matched to a gene: 13. In DNA form, the CDR3 reads TGTGCCAGTCGGGGGCAGGGGGGCGCAAAAGCTTTCTTT. This gives the protein CASRGQGGAKAFF.

The chain carries TRBV7-9 and TRBJ1-1, with TRBD1 matching over 8 bases. There are 15 residues in the CDR3. V lost 3 bases, J lost 5 bases, and 8 bases stayed unmatched. Germline loops: CDR1 SEHNR, CDR2 FQNEAQ (reference sequence). CDR3: CASSFLLTGVTEAFF. CDR3 DNA sequence: TGTGCCAGCAGCTTCCTCTTGACAGGGGTAACTGAAGCTTTCTTT.

The table lists this clone with a count of one. This chain links TRBV5-6 with TRBJ1-2; TRBD1 might be the D (6 bases). The ends were cut back, 1 base at V and 3 bases at J, with 7 bases in the middle. CDR1 is SGHDT and CDR2 is YYEEEE in the germline V gene. The CDR3 loop spans 13 amino acids. The CDR3 coding sequence is TGTGCCAGCAGCTTGAGACAGGACTATGGCTACACCTTC. This encodes CASSLRQDYGYTF.

This chain links TRBV19 with TRBJ1-1; D not certain. The germline CDR1 and CDR2 sequences are LNHDA and SQIVND (reference sequence). CDR3 size: 13 residues. V lost 7 bases, J lost 1 base, and 10 bases lay in between. CDR3 in amino acids: CASIYAPNTEAFF. CDR3 coding DNA: TGTGCCAGTATCTACGCACCGAACACTGAAGCTTTCTTT. The full variable domain, rest sourced from reference TRBV19 and TRBJ1-1, is DGGITQSPKYLFRKEGQNVTLSCEQNLNHDAMYWYRQDPGQGLRLIYYSQIVNDFQKGDIAEGYSVSREKKESFPLTVTSAQKNPTAFYLCASIYAPNTEAFFGQGTRLTVV.

V is TRBV5-1 and J is TRBJ2-1, with 8 bases identical to TRBD1. V lost 4 bases and J lost 6; bases outside the gene matches: 6. The CDR3 contains 14 residues. In germline, CDR1 is SGHRS, CDR2 YFSETQ. The CDR3 DNA is TGCGCCAGCAGCGATGGACAGGGTTTCAATGAGCAGTTCTTC. It is translated as CASSDGQGFNEQFF.

The chain uses TRBV5-1 and TRBJ2-5; 7 nucleotides line up with TRBD1. Trimming took 4 bases from V and 1 from J; bases not matched to a gene: 10. The CDR3 extends over 16 amino acids. Germline V gene data show CDR1 as SGHRS and CDR2 as YFSETQ. The CDR3 here is CASSLRRGTAQETQYF. Written as DNA, the CDR3 is TGCGCCAGCAGCCTAAGACGAGGGACAGCCCAAGAGACCCAGTACTTC. The full variable domain, completed using reference TRBV5-1 and TRBJ2-5, is KAGVTQTPRYLIKTRGQQVTLSCSPISGHRSVSWYQQTPGQGLQFLFEYFSETQRNKGNFPGRFSGRQFSNSRSEMNVSTLELGDSALYLCASSLRRGTAQETQYFGPGTRLLVL.

The rearrangement uses TRBV6-6 and TRBJ1-1, with D possibly matching TRBD1 (5 bases). The length of the CDR3 is 13 residues. The germline V gene encodes CDR1 MNHNY and CDR2 SVGAGI (reference sequence). Trimming removed 4 bases at V and 5 bases at J, with 11 bases between. CDR3 sequence (DNA): TGTGCCAGCAGTTCCGGGACGGGGACTGAAGCTTTCTTT. Its protein product is CASSSGTGTEAFF.

The chain carries TRBV7-9 and TRBJ1-2, with 9 positions matching TRBD1. There are 13 residues in the CDR3. Germline V gene sequence: CDR1 SEHNR, CDR2 FQNEAQ (reference sequence). After removal of 4 bases from V and 7 bases from J, the junction contained 4 bases not matched to a gene. The CDR3 protein is CASSWTGEGGYTF. CDR3 nucleotides: TGTGCCAGCAGCTGGACAGGGGAGGGTGGCTACACCTTC.

This chain uses TRBV15 with TRBJ1-3; D may be TRBD1 (5 bases). CDR1 is LNHNV and CDR2 is YYDKDF in the germline V gene (reference sequence). The length of the CDR3 is 16 residues. Trimming removed 0 bases from V and 4 bases from J, with 13 bases in between. CDR3 in amino acids: CATSRDFLGPGNTIYF. CDR3 in DNA: TGTGCCACCAGCAGAGATTTCTTGGGGCCAGGAAACACCATATATTTT.

This chain connects TRBV6-5 to TRBJ2-2; 9 bases align to TRBD2. CDR3 length: 15 residues. J was trimmed by 2 bases and V by 4 bases; bases with no gene match: 2. The germline V gene has CDR1 MNHEY and CDR2 SVGAGI. For the CDR3, the DNA is TGTGCCAGCAGTTTAGCGGGGGCAAACACCGGGGAGCTGTTTTTT. This sequence encodes CASSLAGANTGELFF.

This chain links TRBV7-9 with TRBJ2-3; TRBD1 agrees at 7 bases. The junction had 9 bases not matched to a gene; V was cut back by 1 base and J by 2 bases. Germline V lookup: CDR1 SEHNR, CDR2 FQNEAQ (reference sequence). The CDR3 totals 17 residues. Here the CDR3 reads CASSLDLKQGNTDTQYF. The CDR3 region has the DNA TGTGCCAGCAGCTTAGACCTAAAACAGGGGAACACAGATACGCAGTATTTT.

J is TRBJ2-7 and V is TRBV2, with D possibly matching TRBD1 (5 bases). The ends were cut back, 6 bases at V and 4 bases at J, with 10 bases in the middle. The length of the CDR3 is 12 residues. The V gene's germline CDR1 is SNHLY and CDR2 FYNNEI. The CDR3 coding sequence is TGTGCCAGCAGAACCAGGGTTTACGAGCAGTACTTC. It codes for CASRTRVYEQYF.

The chain combines TRBV11-2 with TRBJ1-2; no firm D call. This CDR3 is built from 14 residues. Germline loops: CDR1 SGHAT, CDR2 FQNNGV. V shed 0 bases and J shed 4 bases, with 9 bases lying between them. This chain's CDR3 is CASSLDIGSYGYTF. CDR3 nucleotide sequence: TGTGCCAGCAGCTTAGACATCGGATCCTATGGCTACACCTTC.